The entry below gives a single T cell receptor (beta chain) sequence along with its context. Its antigen is not known. TCRdb re-called the RACE reads through MiXCR, storing one row per CDR3 protein. This sample has around 150,000 distinct CDR3 sequences, with 25% to 35% found just once. The CDR3 loop spans 15 amino acids. Trimming removed 3 bases from V and 1 base from J; junction bases left unmatched: 4. The germline gives CDR1 SGHAT, CDR2 FQNNGV. The data stem from a study of human T cells and chemical hapten exposure. Overall study context: Throughout a study of roughly 5.5 months, patients underwent weekly scalp administration of diphenylcyclopropenone doses. Alopecia areata, totalis or universalis affected patients, mainly female.

Time point specified: patch test 3, about 24 weeks after DPC sensitization. Treatment reported: therapeutic diphenylcyclopropenone sensitization with weekly scalp DPC. Donors, patients with alopecia ranging from 18 to 70 years old and judged suitable for DPC, provided samples. The study, taken as a whole, reports: Healthy individuals' immune responses may differ from those of donors, who had alopecia.

The chain recombines TRBV11-2 with TRBJ2-5; 8 positions match TRBD2. This clonotype originated in a woman aged 18-29 years with alopecia areata. Some clones in this sample may be carry-over from other donors' samples. The source was whole blood, collected in connection with sensitization to the hapten diphenylcyclopropenone (DPC). The CDR3 is CASSFSGAFQETQYF. CDR3 coding DNA: TGTGCCAGCAGCTTTAGCGGGGCCTTCCAAGAGACCCAGTACTTC.